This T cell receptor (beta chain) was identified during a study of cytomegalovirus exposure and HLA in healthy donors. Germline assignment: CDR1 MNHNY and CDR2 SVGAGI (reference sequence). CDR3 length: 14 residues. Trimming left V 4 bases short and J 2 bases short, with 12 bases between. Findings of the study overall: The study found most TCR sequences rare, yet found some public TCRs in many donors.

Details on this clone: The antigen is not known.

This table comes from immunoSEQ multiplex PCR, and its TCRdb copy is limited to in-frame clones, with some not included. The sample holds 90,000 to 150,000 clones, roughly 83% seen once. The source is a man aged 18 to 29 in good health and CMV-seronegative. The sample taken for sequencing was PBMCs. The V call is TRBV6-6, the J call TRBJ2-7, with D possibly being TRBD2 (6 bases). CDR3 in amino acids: CASSFSGDPYEQYF. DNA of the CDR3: TGTGCCAGCAGTTTTAGCGGCGACCCCTACGAGCAGTACTTC.